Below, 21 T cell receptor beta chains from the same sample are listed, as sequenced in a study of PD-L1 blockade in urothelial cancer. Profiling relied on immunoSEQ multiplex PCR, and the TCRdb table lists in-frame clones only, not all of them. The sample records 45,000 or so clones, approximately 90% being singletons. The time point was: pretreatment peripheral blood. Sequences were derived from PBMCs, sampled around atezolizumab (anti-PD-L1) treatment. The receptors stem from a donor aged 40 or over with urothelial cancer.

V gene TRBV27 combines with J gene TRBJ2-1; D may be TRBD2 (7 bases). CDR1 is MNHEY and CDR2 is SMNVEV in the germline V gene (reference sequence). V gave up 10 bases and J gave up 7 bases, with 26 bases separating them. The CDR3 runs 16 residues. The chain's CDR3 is CAIGGKRGRARNEQFF. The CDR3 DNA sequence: TGTGCCATCGGGGGGAAAAGGGGGAGGGCCCGGAATGAGCAGTTCTTC.

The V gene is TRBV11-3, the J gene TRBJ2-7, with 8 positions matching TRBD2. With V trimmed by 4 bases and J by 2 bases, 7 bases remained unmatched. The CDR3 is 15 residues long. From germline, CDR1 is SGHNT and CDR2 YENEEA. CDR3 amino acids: CASSYPAGAPYEQYF. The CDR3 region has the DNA TGTGCCAGCAGCTACCCAGCGGGAGCCCCCTACGAGCAGTACTTC.

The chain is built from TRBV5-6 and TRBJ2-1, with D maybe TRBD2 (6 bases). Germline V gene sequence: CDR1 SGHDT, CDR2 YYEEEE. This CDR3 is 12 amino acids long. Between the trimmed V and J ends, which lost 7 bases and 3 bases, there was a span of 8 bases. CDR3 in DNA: TGTGCCAGCGGAGGGTACTACAATGAGCAGTTCTTC. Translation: CASGGYYNEQFF. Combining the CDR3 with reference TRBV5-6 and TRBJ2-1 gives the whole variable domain DAGVTQSPTHLIKTRGQQVTLRCSPKSGHDTVSWYQQALGQGPQFIFQYYEEEERQRGNFPDRFSGHQFPNYSSELNVNALLLGDSALYLCASGGYYNEQFFGPGTRLTVL.

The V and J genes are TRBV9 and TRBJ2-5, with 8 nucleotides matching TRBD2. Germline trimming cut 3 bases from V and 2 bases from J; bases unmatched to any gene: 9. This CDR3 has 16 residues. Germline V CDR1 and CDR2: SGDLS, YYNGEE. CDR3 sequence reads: CASSARVAGTQETQYF. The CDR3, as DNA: TGTGCCAGCAGCGCCCGGGTAGCGGGGACACAAGAGACCCAGTACTTC.

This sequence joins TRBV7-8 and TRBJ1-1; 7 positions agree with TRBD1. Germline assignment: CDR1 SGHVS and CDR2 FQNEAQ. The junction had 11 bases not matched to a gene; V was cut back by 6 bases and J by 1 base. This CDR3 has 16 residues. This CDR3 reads CASRPQGRGKNTEAFF. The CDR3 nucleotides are TGTGCCAGCAGGCCACAGGGCAGGGGGAAGAACACTGAAGCTTTCTTT.

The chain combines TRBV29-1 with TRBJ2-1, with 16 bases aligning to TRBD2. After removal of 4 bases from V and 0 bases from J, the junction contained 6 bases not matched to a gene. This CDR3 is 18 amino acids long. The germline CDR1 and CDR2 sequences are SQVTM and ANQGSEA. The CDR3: CSVVPGLAGGGSYNEQFF. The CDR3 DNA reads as TGCAGCGTTGTCCCGGGACTAGCGGGAGGGGGCTCCTACAATGAGCAGTTCTTC.

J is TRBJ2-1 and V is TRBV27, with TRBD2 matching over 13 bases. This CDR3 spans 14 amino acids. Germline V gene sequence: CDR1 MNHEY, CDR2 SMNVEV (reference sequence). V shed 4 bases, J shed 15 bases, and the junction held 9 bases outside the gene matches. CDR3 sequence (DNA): TGTGCCAGCAGTTCACGGACTAGCGGGAGTTTATGGTTCTTC. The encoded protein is CASSSRTSGSLWFF.

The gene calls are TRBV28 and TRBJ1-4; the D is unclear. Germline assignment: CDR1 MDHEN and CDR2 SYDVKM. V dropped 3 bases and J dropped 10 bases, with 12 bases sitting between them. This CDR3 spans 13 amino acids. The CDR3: CASSFAVPGKLFF. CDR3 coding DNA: TGTGCCAGCAGTTTTGCCGTACCGGGAAAACTGTTTTTT. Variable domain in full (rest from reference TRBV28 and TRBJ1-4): DVKVTQSSRYLVKRTGEKVFLECVQDMDHENMFWYRQDPGLGLRLIYFSYDVKMKEKGDIPEGYSVSREKKERFSLILESASTNQTSMYLCASSFAVPGKLFFGSGTQLSVL.

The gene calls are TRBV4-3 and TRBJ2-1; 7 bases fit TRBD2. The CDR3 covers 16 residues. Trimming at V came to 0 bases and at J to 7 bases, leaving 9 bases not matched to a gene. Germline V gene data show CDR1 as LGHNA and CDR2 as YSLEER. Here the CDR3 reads CASSQDLAVGGNEQFF. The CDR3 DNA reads TGCGCCAGCAGCCAAGATTTGGCGGTCGGGGGGAATGAGCAGTTCTTC.

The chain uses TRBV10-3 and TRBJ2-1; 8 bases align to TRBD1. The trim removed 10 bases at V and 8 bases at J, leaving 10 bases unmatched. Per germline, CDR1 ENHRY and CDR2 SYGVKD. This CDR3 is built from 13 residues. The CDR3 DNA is TGTGCCACCGCCTCCCGGACAGGGTATGAGCAGTTCTTC. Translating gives CATASRTGYEQFF.

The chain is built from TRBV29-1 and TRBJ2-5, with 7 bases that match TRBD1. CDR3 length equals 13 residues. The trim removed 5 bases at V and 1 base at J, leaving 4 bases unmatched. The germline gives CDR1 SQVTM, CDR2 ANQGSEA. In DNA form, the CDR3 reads TGCAGCGTTTCCAACAGGGGCCAAGAGACCCAGTACTTC. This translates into CSVSNRGQETQYF.

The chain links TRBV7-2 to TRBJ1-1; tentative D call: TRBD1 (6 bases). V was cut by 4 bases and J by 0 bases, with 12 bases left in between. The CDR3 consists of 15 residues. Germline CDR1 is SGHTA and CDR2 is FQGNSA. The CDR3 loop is CASSWTGQLNTEAFF. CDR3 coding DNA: TGTGCCAGCAGCTGGACGGGACAACTGAACACTGAAGCTTTCTTT.

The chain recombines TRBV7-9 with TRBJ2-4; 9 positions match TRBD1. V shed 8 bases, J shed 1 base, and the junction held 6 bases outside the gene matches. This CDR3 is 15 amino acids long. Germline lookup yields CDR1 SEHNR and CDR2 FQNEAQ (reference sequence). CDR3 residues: CASGRQGGAKNIQYF. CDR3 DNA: TGTGCCAGCGGCCGACAGGGGGGGGCCAAAAACATTCAGTACTTC.

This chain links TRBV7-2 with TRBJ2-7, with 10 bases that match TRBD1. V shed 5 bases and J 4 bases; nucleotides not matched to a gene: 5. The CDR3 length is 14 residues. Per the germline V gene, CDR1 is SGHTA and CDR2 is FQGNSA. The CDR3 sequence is CASSPTGGEYEQYF. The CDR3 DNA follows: TGTGCCAGCAGCCCGACAGGGGGCGAGTACGAGCAGTACTTC.

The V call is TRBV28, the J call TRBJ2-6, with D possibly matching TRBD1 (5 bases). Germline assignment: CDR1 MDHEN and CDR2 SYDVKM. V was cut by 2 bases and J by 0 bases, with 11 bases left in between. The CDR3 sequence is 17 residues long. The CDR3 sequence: CASSLRSGYSGANVLTF. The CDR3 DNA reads TGTGCCAGCAGTTTACGATCAGGGTACTCTGGGGCCAACGTCCTGACTTTC.

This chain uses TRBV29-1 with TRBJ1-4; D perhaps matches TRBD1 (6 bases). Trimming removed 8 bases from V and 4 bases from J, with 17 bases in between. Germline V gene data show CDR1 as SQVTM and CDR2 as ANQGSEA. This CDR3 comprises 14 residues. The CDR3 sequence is CSPRRAGDNEKLFF. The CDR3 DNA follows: TGCAGCCCCCGCCGGGCAGGGGATAATGAAAAACTGTTTTTT.

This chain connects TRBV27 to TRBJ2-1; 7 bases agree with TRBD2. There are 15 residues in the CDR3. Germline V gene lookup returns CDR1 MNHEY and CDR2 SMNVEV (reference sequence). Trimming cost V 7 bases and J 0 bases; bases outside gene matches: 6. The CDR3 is CASTSGDGSYNEQFF. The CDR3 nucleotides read TGTGCCAGCACAAGCGGGGACGGCTCCTACAATGAGCAGTTCTTC.

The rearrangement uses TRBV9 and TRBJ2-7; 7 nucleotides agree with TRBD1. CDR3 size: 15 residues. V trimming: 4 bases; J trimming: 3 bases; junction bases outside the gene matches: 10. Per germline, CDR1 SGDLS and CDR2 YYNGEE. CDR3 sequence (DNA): TGTGCCAGCAGCCCCCAAGGGGGCGCCGGCTACGAGCAGTACTTC. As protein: CASSPQGGAGYEQYF.

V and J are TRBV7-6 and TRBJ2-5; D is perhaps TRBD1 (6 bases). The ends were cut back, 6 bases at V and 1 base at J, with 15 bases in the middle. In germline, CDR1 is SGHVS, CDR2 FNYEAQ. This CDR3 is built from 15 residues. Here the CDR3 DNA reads TGTGCCAGCAGACCCATACAGGGAGCCCAAGAGACCCAGTACTTC. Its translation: CASRPIQGAQETQYF.

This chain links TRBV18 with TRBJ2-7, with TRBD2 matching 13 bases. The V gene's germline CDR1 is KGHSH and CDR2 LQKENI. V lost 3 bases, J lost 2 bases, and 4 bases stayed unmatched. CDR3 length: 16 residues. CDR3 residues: CASSPGTSGTAYEQYF. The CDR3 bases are TGTGCCAGCTCACCCGGGACTAGCGGGACCGCCTACGAGCAGTACTTC.

This chain's CDR3 is CASSPGGNLLYNEQFF. The CDR3 DNA sequence: TGTGCCAGCAGCCCCGGCGGGAATCTACTCTACAATGAGCAGTTCTTC. This chain uses TRBV5-5 with TRBJ2-1, with D possibly TRBD2 on 6 matching bases. V lost 4 bases, J lost 3 bases, and 17 bases lay in between. The CDR3 sequence is 16 residues long. Germline V gene sequence: CDR1 SGHKS, CDR2 YYEKEE (reference sequence).